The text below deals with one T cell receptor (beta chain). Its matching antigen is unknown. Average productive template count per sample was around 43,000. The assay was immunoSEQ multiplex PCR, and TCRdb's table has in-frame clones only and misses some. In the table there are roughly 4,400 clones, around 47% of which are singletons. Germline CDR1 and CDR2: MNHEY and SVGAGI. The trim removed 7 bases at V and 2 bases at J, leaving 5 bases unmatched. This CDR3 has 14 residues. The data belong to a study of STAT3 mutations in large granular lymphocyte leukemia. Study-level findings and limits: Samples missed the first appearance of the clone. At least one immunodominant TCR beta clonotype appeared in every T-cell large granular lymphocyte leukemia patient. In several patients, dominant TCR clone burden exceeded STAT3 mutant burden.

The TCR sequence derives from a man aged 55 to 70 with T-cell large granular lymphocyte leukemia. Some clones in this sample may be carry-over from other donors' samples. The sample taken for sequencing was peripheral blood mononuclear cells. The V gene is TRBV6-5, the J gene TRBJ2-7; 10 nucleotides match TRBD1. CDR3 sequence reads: CASKPGQGPYEQYF. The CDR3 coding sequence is TGTGCCAGCAAGCCGGGACAGGGGCCCTACGAGCAGTACTTC.